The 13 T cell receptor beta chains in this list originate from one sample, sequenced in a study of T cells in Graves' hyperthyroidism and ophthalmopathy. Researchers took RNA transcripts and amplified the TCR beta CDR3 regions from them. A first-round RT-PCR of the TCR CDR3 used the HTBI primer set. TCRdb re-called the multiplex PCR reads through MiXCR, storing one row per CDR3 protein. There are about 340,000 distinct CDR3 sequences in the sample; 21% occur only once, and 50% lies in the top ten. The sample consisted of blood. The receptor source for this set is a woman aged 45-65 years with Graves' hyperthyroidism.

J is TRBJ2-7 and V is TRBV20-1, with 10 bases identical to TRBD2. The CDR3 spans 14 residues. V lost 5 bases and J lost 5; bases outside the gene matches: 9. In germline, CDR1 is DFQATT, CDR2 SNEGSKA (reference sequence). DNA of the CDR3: TGCAGTGCTGTAAGCCTAGCGGGAGTCCACGAGCAGTACTTC. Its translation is CSAVSLAGVHEQYF.

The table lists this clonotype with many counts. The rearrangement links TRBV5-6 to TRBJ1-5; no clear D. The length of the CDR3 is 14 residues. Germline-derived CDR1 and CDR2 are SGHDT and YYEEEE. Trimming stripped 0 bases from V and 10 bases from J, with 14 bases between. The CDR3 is CASSLEGRTIPQHF. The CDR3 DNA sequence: TGTGCCAGCAGCTTGGAGGGTAGGACGATCCCCCAGCATTTT.

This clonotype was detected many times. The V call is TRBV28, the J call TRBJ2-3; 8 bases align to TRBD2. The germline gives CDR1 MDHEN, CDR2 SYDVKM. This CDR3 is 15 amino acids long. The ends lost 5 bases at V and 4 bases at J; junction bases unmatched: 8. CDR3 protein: CASSVPGGEADTQYF. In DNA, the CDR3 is TGTGCCAGCAGTGTACCGGGGGGGGAGGCAGATACGCAGTATTTT.

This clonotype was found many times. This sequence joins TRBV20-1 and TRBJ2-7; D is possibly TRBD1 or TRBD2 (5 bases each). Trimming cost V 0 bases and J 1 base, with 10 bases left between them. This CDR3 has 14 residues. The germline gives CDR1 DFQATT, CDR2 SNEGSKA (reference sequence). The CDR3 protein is CSARDRDGSYEQYF. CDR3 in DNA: TGCAGTGCTAGAGACCGGGACGGTTCCTACGAGCAGTACTTC.

The CDR3 reads CASSFGRGDQPQHF. DNA for the CDR3: TGTGCCAGCAGTTTTGGCAGGGGTGATCAGCCCCAGCATTTT. V and J are TRBV12-3 or TRBV12-4 and TRBJ1-5, with D perhaps matching TRBD1 (6 bases). The length of the CDR3 is 14 residues. The V and J ends lost 3 bases and 5 bases respectively, with 11 bases between them.

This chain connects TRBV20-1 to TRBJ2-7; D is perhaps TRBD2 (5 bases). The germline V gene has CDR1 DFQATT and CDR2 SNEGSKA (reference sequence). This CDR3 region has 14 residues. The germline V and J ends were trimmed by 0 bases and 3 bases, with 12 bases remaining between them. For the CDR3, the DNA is TGCAGTGCTAGAGATAGGGCAGACTACTACGAGCAGTACTTC. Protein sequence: CSARDRADYYEQYF.

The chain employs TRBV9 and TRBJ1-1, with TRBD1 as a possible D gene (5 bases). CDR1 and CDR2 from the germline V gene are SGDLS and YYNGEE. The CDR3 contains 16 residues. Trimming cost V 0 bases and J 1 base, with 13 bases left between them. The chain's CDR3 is CASSVGAGSSNTEAFF. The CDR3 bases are TGTGCCAGCAGCGTAGGGGCAGGGAGTTCGAACACTGAAGCTTTCTTT. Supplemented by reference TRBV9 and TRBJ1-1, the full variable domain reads DSGVTQTPKHLITATGQRVTLRCSPRSGDLSVYWYQQSLDQGLQFLIQYYNGEERAKGNILERFSAQQFPDLHSELNLSSLELGDSALYFCASSVGAGSSNTEAFFGQGTRLTVV.

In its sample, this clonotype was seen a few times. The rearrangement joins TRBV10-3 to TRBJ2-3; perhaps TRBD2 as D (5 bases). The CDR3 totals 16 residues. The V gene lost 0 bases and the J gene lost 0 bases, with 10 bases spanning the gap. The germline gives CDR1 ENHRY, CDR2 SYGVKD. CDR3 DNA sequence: TGTGCCATCAGTGAGTCGCAGCGGATTAGCACAGATACGCAGTATTTT. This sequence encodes CAISESQRISTDTQYF.

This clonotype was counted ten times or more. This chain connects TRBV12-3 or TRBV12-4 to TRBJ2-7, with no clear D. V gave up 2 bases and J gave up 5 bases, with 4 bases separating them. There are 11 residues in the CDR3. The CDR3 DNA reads TGTGCCAGCAGTTTACAGGACGAGCAGTACTTC. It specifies CASSLQDEQYF.

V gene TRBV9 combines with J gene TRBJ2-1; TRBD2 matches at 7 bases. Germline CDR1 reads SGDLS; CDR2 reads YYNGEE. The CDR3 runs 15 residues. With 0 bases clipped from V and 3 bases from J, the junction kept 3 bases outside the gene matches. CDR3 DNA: TGTGCCAGCAGCGTAGACAGCGGGGACTACAATGAGCAGTTCTTC. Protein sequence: CASSVDSGDYNEQFF.

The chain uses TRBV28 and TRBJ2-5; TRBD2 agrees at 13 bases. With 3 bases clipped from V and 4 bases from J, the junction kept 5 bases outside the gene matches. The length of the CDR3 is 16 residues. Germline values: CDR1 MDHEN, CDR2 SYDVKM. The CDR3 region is CASSFTSGGASETQYF. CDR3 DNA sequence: TGTGCCAGCAGTTTCACTAGCGGGGGGGCCTCAGAGACCCAGTACTTC.

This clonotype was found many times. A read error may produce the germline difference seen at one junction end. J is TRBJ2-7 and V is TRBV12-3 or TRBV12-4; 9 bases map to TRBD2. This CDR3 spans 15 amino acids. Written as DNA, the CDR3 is TGTGCCAGCAGTTTAGCCGGGACTAGCTCCAACGAGCAGTACTTC. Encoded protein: CASSLAGTSSNEQYF.

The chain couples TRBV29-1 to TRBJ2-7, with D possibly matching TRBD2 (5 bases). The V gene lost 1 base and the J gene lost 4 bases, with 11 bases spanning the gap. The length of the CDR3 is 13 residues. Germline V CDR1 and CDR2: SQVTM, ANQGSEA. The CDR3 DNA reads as TGCAGCGTTGAAGCCGGGGTAGGATACGAGCAGTACTTC. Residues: CSVEAGVGYEQYF.